The rows below give T cell receptor beta chains drawn from one sample of a study of PD-L1 blockade in urothelial cancer. Libraries were prepared by immunoSEQ multiplex PCR; TCRdb keeps only in-frame clonotypes and omits some of them. In the table there are about 55,000 clones, 84% of which are singletons. Source: PBMCs, taken around atezolizumab (anti-PD-L1) treatment. The receptors originated from a man aged 50 or older with urothelial cancer. Each CDR3 is given with its conserved first and last residue. The D gene is left open where the match is weak. The size field is filled for only some rows; it gives once, few, many or a size class.

abundance	v_gene	d_gene	j_gene	CDR3aa	CDR3nt
-	TRBV18	TRBD1	TRBJ2-3	CASSLRTGTTDTQYF	TGTGCCAGCTCACTTCGGACAGGAACAACAGATACGCAGTATTTT
once	TRBV11-3	-	TRBJ2-3	CASSLDHGLTDTQYF	TGTGCCAGCAGCTTAGATCATGGGCTTACAGATACGCAGTATTTT
-	TRBV6-6	-	TRBJ1-1	CASSYLAGGSEAFF	TGTGCCAGCAGTTACTTGGCGGGGGGGAGTGAAGCTTTCTTT
-	TRBV6-1	-	TRBJ1-1	CASSDARLAQGNTEAFF	TGTGCCAGCAGTGATGCGCGTCTGGCACAGGGAAACACTGAAGCTTTCTTT
-	TRBV10-1	TRBD2	TRBJ2-3	CASSESSGRPTDTQYF	TGCGCCAGCAGTGAGAGTAGCGGGAGGCCTACAGATACGCAGTATTTT
-	TRBV7-2	-	TRBJ1-3	CASSLVSGEGNTIYF	TGTGCCAGCAGCTTAGTTTCAGGGGAAGGAAACACCATATATTTT
-	TRBV2	-	TRBJ2-5	CASSEGWRGHETQYF	TGTGCCAGCAGTGAGGGGTGGAGGGGGCACGAGACCCAGTACTTC
-	TRBV5-1	TRBD2	TRBJ2-7	CASSPIALAGGYEQYF	TGCGCCAGCAGCCCTATTGCCTTAGCGGGAGGCTACGAGCAGTACTTC
-	TRBV19	-	TRBJ1-1	CASSTTVFSGTEAFF	TGTGCCAGTAGTACGACAGTTTTCAGTGGTACTGAAGCTTTCTTT
-	TRBV9	-	TRBJ2-7	CASSPTTGGFGYEQYF	TGTGCCAGCAGCCCAACCACAGGAGGGTTTGGCTACGAGCAGTACTTC
-	TRBV7-3	-	TRBJ2-7	CASSFNPGYEQYF	TGTGCCAGCAGCTTTAACCCAGGCTACGAGCAGTACTTC
-	TRBV6-5	TRBD1	TRBJ2-7	CASSYRDRNYEQYF	TGTGCCAGCAGTTACCGGGACAGGAACTACGAGCAGTACTTC
-	TRBV12-5	-	TRBJ2-7	CASGLVTRPDYEQYF	TGTGCTAGTGGTTTGGTCACGCGGCCGGACTACGAGCAGTACTTC
-	TRBV29-1	-	TRBJ1-1	CSVDRGGTEAFF	TGCAGCGTTGACAGGGGAGGGACTGAAGCTTTCTTT
-	TRBV6-1	TRBD1	TRBJ2-7	CASTNPGQGAYEQYF	TGTGCCAGCACCAACCCGGGACAGGGGGCCTACGAGCAGTACTTC
-	TRBV27	TRBD1	TRBJ2-7	CASSLPPGQTEQYF	TGTGCCAGCAGTTTACCCCCGGGACAGACCGAGCAGTACTTC